The present T cell receptor (beta chain) was sequenced within a study of cytomegalovirus exposure and HLA in healthy donors (dated by TCRdb to the late 2010s). Study-wide context: The 550 to 750 repertoires of the first cohort and the 120 or so validation repertoires were produced on the same platform, according to a later analysis. High-throughput TCR immunosequencing, statistical association of individual TCRs with disease status, and machine learning were combined to predict cytomegalovirus infection status. A separate validation cohort of about 110 different subjects was used in addition to the 666-subject first cohort. The study aimed to test whether cataloging public T cell receptors could reveal signatures of past pathogen exposure. What the work shows at the level of the full study, not this receptor alone: Most TCR sequences were seen in very few donors, while some public TCRs were found in many individuals. A few of the identified cytomegalovirus-associated TCR beta chains were confirmed in vitro to be specific for cytomegalovirus antigens. The validation cohort had no HLA typing available for a later analysis, so co-occurrence within that cohort was assessed over all 120 or so repertoires. The authors suggested that the approach could potentially be extended to other disease states and immunological phenotypes. The study gave a list of under 200 TCR beta chains associated with cytomegalovirus. Subsequent analysis determined that TCRs grouped into clusters in the first cohort also showed a tendency toward co-occurrence across the 130 or so validation repertoires, and 90% to 95% of cluster scores exceeded 0. In both the original and validation cohorts, the classifier was reported to diagnose cytomegalovirus status with high specificity and sensitivity.

On this clone: Its cognate antigen has yet to be identified. No base-level quality is on record; no much larger clone is a single base apart.

CDR1 and CDR2 (MNHEY, SMNVEV) derive from the germline V gene (reference sequence). From cysteine to phenylalanine, the CDR3 is 15 amino acids long. The kept DNA is CDR3 alone, 45 bases in frame from the first base. Deletion took 2 bases off V and 0 bases off J, with a span of 8 bases between the germline ends. The library was generated by the immunoSEQ multiplex PCR assay. The published analysis was carried out like this. A statistical classification framework was built for diagnosing cytomegalovirus status from the catalog of TCR beta chain sequences. TCRdb carries this immuneACCESS record with in-frame sequences only. Its versions omit some clonotypes, under half of them owing to an unresolved V gene in the studies checked, with the rest unexplained. Clone size and V and J calls were adopted from that table, with D and trimming inferred from the DNA. This sample holds 150,000 to 200,000 clones; 86% were observed only once. The ten largest clones add up to under 7% of the sample.

The donors were included in the validation cohort of roughly 120 subjects, a group kept apart from the roughly 700-subject first cohort. Sequencing was done on a sample of PBMCs. The source of this sequence is a woman aged 25 to 39 in good health and CMV-seronegative. The V and J genes are TRBV27 and TRBJ2-1; TRBD1 could be the D gene, as 5 bases match. The encoded CDR3 is CASSLGAHSYNEQFF. The base sequence is TGTGCCAGCAGTTTAGGGGCTCACTCCTACAATGAGCAGTTCTTC.